The clone carrying this TCR beta chain was detected once. Profiled with immunoSEQ multiplex PCR; TCRdb holds only in-frame clones, not every one. Of some 150,000 clones listed, around 96% are singletons. This entry is derived from a study of control samples from healthy donors and cancer patients. The V end was cut by 2 bases, the J end by 6 bases, with 12 bases between. CDR1 is SGHRS, CDR2 YFSETQ, per germline. The CDR3 has 13 amino acids. V is TRBV5-1 and J is TRBJ2-7; unclear D gene. Sequenced sample: blood. The TCR was taken from a woman between 25 and 40 years old in good health. The CDR3 DNA reads as TGCGCCAGCAGCTTCGGCCGCAGAGGCGAGCAGTACTTC. This encodes CASSFGRRGEQYF. Full variable domain (outside the CDR3, taken from reference TRBV5-1 and TRBJ2-7): KAGVTQTPRYLIKTRGQQVTLSCSPISGHRSVSWYQQTPGQGLQFLFEYFSETQRNKGNFPGRFSGRQFSNSRSEMNVSTLELGDSALYLCASSFGRRGEQYFGPGTRLTVT.